This entry describes one TCR beta chain. The assay was immunoSEQ multiplex PCR, and TCRdb's table has in-frame clones only and misses some. The sample yields about 160,000 clones, around 80% seen once. Germline values: CDR1 LNHDA, CDR2 SQIVND (reference sequence). This CDR3 is 13 amino acids long. The V end was cut by 7 bases, the J end by 5 bases, with 14 bases between. This sample is drawn from a study of blood T cell repertoires in COVID-19. Study in general: Both acute and convalescent COVID-19 samples were obtained from the United States, Italy and Spain.

The chain combines TRBV19 with TRBJ1-2; D gene unclear. The sequence was obtained from a woman of 80 years or more with acute or convalescent COVID-19. Sequences were obtained from peripheral blood. CDR3 sequence reads: CASTSLEFYGYTF. In DNA, the CDR3 is TGTGCCAGTACCTCCCTTGAGTTTTATGGCTACACCTTC.